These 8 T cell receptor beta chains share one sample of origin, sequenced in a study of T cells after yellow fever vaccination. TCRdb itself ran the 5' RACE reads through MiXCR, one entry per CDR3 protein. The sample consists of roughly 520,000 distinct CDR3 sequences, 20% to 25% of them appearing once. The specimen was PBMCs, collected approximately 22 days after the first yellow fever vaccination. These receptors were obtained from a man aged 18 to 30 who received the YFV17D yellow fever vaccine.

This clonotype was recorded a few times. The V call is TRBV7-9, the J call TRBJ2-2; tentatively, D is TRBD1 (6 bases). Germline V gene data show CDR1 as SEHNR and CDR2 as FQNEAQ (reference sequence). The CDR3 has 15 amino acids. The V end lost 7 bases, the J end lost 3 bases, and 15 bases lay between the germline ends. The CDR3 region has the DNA TGTGCCAGCACCGCCCAAGGACAGCACACCGGGGAGCTGTTTTTT. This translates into CASTAQGQHTGELFF. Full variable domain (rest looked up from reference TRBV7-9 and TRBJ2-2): DTGVSQNPRHKITKRGQNVTFRCDPISEHNRLYWYRQTLGQGPEFLTYFQNEAQLEKSRLLSDRFSAERPKGSFSTLEIQRTEQGDSAMYLCASTAQGQHTGELFFGEGSRLTVL.

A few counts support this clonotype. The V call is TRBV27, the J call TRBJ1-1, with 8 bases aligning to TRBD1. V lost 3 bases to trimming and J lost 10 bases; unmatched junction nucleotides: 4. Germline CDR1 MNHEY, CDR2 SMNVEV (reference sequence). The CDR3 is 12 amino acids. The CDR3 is CASSFPGGAAFF. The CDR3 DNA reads TGTGCCAGCAGTTTTCCAGGGGGCGCAGCTTTCTTT.

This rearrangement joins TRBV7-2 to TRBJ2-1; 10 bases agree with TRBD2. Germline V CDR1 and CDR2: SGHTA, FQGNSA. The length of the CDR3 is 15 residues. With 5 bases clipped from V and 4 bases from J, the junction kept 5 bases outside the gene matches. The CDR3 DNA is TGTGCCAGCAGCACCGGGACTAGCGTATACAATGAGCAGTTCTTC. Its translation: CASSTGTSVYNEQFF.

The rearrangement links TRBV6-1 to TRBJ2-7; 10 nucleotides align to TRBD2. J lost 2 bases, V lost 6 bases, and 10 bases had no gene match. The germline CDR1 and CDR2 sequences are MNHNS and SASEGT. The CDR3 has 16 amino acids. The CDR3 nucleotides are TGTGCCAGCAGCGGGGTAATAGCGGGGGGTCCCTACGAGCAGTACTTC. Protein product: CASSGVIAGGPYEQYF.

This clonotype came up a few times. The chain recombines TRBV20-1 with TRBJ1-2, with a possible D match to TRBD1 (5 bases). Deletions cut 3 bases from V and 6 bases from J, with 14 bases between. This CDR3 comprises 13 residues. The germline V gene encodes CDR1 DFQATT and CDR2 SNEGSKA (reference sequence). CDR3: CSARIGTSNGYTF. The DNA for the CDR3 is TGCAGTGCTAGGATCGGGACTTCTAATGGCTACACCTTC.

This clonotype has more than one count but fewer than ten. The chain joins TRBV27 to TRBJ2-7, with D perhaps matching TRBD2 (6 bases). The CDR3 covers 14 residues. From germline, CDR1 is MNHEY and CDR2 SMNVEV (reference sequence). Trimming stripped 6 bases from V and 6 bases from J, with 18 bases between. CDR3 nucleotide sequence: TGTGCCAGCAGGACCGGGACTCACTACTCCGAGCAGTACTTC. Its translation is CASRTGTHYSEQYF.

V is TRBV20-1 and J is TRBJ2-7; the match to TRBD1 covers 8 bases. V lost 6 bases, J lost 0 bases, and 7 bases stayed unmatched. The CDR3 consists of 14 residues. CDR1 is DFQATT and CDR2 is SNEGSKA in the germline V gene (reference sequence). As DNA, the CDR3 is TGCAGTGCAACGGACAGGGTAACCTCCTACGAGCAGTACGTC. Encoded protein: CSATDRVTSYEQYV.

The CDR3 loop reads CAISDGISELAQSETQYF. The CDR3 DNA reads as TGTGCCATCAGTGATGGTATTAGTGAACTAGCACAATCGGAGACCCAGTACTTC. The chain joins TRBV10-3 to TRBJ2-5; weak D call: TRBD2 (6 bases). Between the trimmed V and J ends, which lost 3 bases and 5 bases, there was a span of 25 bases. The CDR3 extends over 18 amino acids. Germline lookup yields CDR1 ENHRY and CDR2 SYGVKD.